This T cell receptor beta chain originates from a study of CD8+ T cells in alopecia areata. Trimming removed 11 bases from V and 4 bases from J, with 9 bases in between. CDR3 size: 11 residues. Germline lookup yields CDR1 MDHEN and CDR2 SYDVKM. Researchers took lesional scalp punch biopsies and peripheral blood from people who were alopecia areata patients. Whole-study results and caveats: Lesional scalp exceeded normal scalp in clonality, especially in alopecia totalis/universalis.

This clone was found a few times. Its target is unknown. Reverse transcribed after extraction, RNA yielded cDNA as the sequencing template. Produced via immunoSEQ multiplex PCR; TCRdb's table is partial and in-frame only. The sample lists about 150,000 clones; over 45% were seen once. V and J are TRBV28 and TRBJ1-5; weak D call: TRBD1 (5 bases). Sample: CD4+ T cells sorted from blood. The sequence derives from a human donor with alopecia areata. For the CDR3, the DNA is TGTGCCCGGAGGGGTAATCAGCCCCAGCATTTT. Its protein is CARRGNQPQHF.